The rows below give T cell receptor beta chains drawn from one sample of a study of blood T cell repertoires in COVID-19. Generated by immunoSEQ multiplex PCR, the TCRdb table keeps only in-frame clones and is missing some. The sample contains about 400,000 clones, over 85% of which appear only once. The sequencing sample was made of PBMCs or T cells enriched from blood (not recorded which). All receptors come from a woman aged 25 to 39 who had recovered from COVID-19. Each CDR3 is given with its conserved first and last residue. D genes are given only for firm matches. Size tells how often a clone was seen (once, few, many) or the class of an expanded clone, and some rows leave it out.

V: TRBV27; size: once; J: TRBJ1-3; D: TRBD1; CDR3: CASSPLSQGSGNTIYF; DNA: TGTGCCAGCAGTCCTCTATCACAGGGGTCGGGAAACACCATATATTTT
V: TRBV27; size: -; J: TRBJ1-4; D: TRBD1; CDR3: CASSLGTGDEKLFF; DNA: TGTGCCAGCAGTTTAGGGACAGGAGACGAAAAACTGTTTTTT
V: TRBV7-9; size: -; J: TRBJ1-3; D: -; CDR3: CASSFSSGSGNTIYF; DNA: TGTGCCAGCAGCTTTAGTTCAGGGTCTGGAAACACCATATATTTT
V: TRBV9; size: once; J: TRBJ2-5; D: TRBD2; CDR3: CASSPRGGLEETQYF; DNA: TGTGCCAGCAGCCCCCGGGGGGGGTTGGAGGAGACCCAGTACTTC
V: TRBV28; size: -; J: TRBJ2-7; D: TRBD2; CDR3: CASSSTSGSPRGYEQYF; DNA: TGTGCCAGCAGTTCAACTAGCGGGAGTCCCCGAGGGTATGAGCAGTACTTC
V: TRBV18; size: -; J: TRBJ1-1; D: -; CDR3: CASSLTQGRDTEAFF; DNA: TGTGCCAGCTCACTCACACAGGGTCGGGACACTGAAGCTTTCTTT
V: TRBV6-5; size: -; J: TRBJ1-4; D: TRBD1; CDR3: CASRGTGDNEKLFF; DNA: TGTGCCAGCAGGGGGACAGGGGACAATGAAAAACTGTTTTTT
V: TRBV3-1/TRBV3-2; size: -; J: TRBJ2-7; D: -; CDR3: CASSPPRSRGGPYEQYF; DNA: TGTGCCAGCAGCCCCCCAAGGTCCCGCGGGGGCCCCTACGAGCAGTACTTC
V: TRBV5-5; size: -; J: TRBJ1-5; D: -; CDR3: CASSRTGQSNQPQHF; DNA: TGTGCCAGCAGCCGGACTGGACAGAGCAATCAGCCCCAGCATTTT
V: TRBV18; size: -; J: TRBJ1-6; D: TRBD1; CDR3: CASSRDSDYNSPLHF; DNA: TGTGCCAGCTCACGGGACAGTGACTATAATTCACCCCTCCACTTT
V: TRBV7-2; size: -; J: TRBJ1-6; D: -; CDR3: CASSFNGSLGHSPLHF; DNA: TGTGCCAGCAGCTTCAACGGGAGTTTGGGGCACTCACCCCTCCACTTT
V: TRBV5-5; size: -; J: TRBJ1-1; D: -; CDR3: CASRPMSHQIEAFF; DNA: TGTGCCAGCAGACCCATGTCACACCAAATTGAAGCTTTCTTT
V: TRBV7-2; size: -; J: TRBJ1-2; D: TRBD1; CDR3: CASSPRDRRDYGYTF; DNA: TGTGCCAGCAGCCCCAGGGACAGGAGGGACTATGGCTACACCTTC
V: TRBV30; size: -; J: TRBJ1-5; D: -; CDR3: CAWSASENQPQHF; DNA: TGTGCCTGGAGTGCGTCAGAAAATCAGCCCCAGCATTTT
V: TRBV5-1; size: -; J: TRBJ2-7; D: -; CDR3: CASSLVGPPSYEQYF; DNA: TGCGCCAGCAGCCTGGTGGGGCCCCCCTCCTACGAGCAGTACTTC
V: TRBV12-1; size: few; J: TRBJ1-3; D: -; CDR3: CASSFPHEEPGQGEYTEGNTIYF; DNA: TGTGCCAGCAGTTTTCCACACGAAGAACCGGGACAGGGTGAATATACGGAGGGAAACACCATATATTTT
V: TRBV30; size: -; J: TRBJ1-1; D: TRBD1; CDR3: CAFKQGEDTEAFF; DNA: TGTGCATTTAAGCAGGGGGAGGACACTGAAGCTTTCTTT
V: TRBV7-3; size: -; J: TRBJ1-4; D: -; CDR3: CASSLRGDINEKLFF; DNA: TGTGCCAGCAGCTTAAGAGGGGACATTAATGAAAAACTGTTTTTT
V: TRBV6-5; size: -; J: TRBJ1-2; D: -; CDR3: CASSRVTGNYGYTF; DNA: TGTGCCAGCAGTAGAGTGACGGGTAACTATGGCTACACCTTC
V: TRBV6-5; size: -; J: TRBJ2-7; D: TRBD2; CDR3: CASSYSGTSVSEQYF; DNA: TGTGCCAGCAGTTACTCCGGGACTAGCGTTTCCGAGCAGTACTTC
V: TRBV3-1/TRBV3-2; size: -; J: TRBJ2-5; D: TRBD2; CDR3: CASSQGPLAGRVETQYF; DNA: TGTGCCAGCAGCCAAGGGCCCCTAGCGGGGAGGGTAGAGACCCAGTACTTC
V: TRBV4-3; size: once; J: TRBJ2-3; D: TRBD2; CDR3: CASSQKLAGADTQYF; DNA: TGCGCCAGCAGCCAAAAGCTAGCGGGGGCAGATACGCAGTATTTT
V: TRBV25-1; size: -; J: TRBJ1-3; D: TRBD1; CDR3: CASSRTGEAGNTIYF; DNA: TGTGCCAGCAGTCGAACAGGGGAGGCTGGAAACACCATATATTTT
V: TRBV6-5; size: -; J: TRBJ1-2; D: -; CDR3: CASSRGGNGYTF; DNA: TGTGCCAGCAGTAGGGGAGGGAATGGCTACACCTTC
V: TRBV2; size: -; J: TRBJ1-6; D: TRBD1; CDR3: CASRTGANSPLHF; DNA: TGTGCCAGCAGGACAGGGGCGAATTCACCCCTCCACTTT
V: TRBV4-1; size: -; J: TRBJ1-2; D: -; CDR3: CASSQAGTNYGYTF; DNA: TGCGCCAGCAGCCAAGCCGGGACTAACTATGGCTACACCTTC
V: TRBV30; size: -; J: TRBJ1-4; D: TRBD1; CDR3: CAWSVGLGQVNEKLFF; DNA: TGTGCCTGGAGTGTAGGGCTGGGACAGGTTAATGAAAAACTGTTTTTT
V: TRBV27; size: once; J: TRBJ2-1; D: TRBD2; CDR3: CASSRLAGTFNEQFF; DNA: TGTGCCAGCAGCCGACTAGCGGGAACTTTTAATGAGCAGTTCTTC
V: TRBV5-4; size: -; J: TRBJ1-2; D: -; CDR3: CASSLAGGYPYGYTF; DNA: TGTGCCAGCAGCTTGGCGGGGGGTTACCCCTATGGCTACACCTTC
V: TRBV10-3; size: once; J: TRBJ2-2; D: TRBD1; CDR3: CAIGGQGTVGRTGELFF; DNA: TGTGCCATCGGGGGACAGGGGACCGTCGGACGGACCGGGGAGCTGTTTTTT
V: TRBV5-1; size: -; J: TRBJ1-1; D: -; CDR3: CASSLYQGRVTEAFF; DNA: TGCGCCAGCAGCTTGTATCAAGGGCGGGTCACTGAAGCTTTCTTT
V: TRBV1; size: -; J: TRBJ2-7; D: -; CDR3: CTSSQDPILAGGRLREQYF; DNA: TGCACCAGCAGCCAAGATCCTATACTAGCGGGGGGCCGGCTACGCGAGCAGTACTTC
V: TRBV12-5; size: -; J: TRBJ2-5; D: -; CDR3: CASGLVNSLATQYF; DNA: TGTGCTAGTGGTTTGGTTAACAGTCTGGCGACCCAGTACTTC
V: TRBV19; size: -; J: TRBJ1-5; D: TRBD1; CDR3: CASSILGQGGNQPQHF; DNA: TGTGCCAGTAGTATTTTAGGACAGGGGGGCAATCAGCCCCAGCATTTT
V: TRBV2; size: few; J: TRBJ2-7; D: TRBD2; CDR3: CASSVWSSGSGEQYF; DNA: TGTGCCAGCAGTGTCTGGTCTAGCGGGAGCGGCGAGCAGTACTTC
V: TRBV10-1; size: -; J: TRBJ2-1; D: TRBD2; CDR3: CASSWTSGNNEQFF; DNA: TGCGCCAGCAGTTGGACTAGCGGCAACAATGAGCAGTTCTTC
V: TRBV7-7; size: -; J: TRBJ2-1; D: -; CDR3: CASSQGFGNEQFF; DNA: TGTGCTAGCAGTCAGGGGTTTGGGAATGAGCAGTTCTTC
V: TRBV12-5; size: -; J: TRBJ1-5; D: TRBD1; CDR3: CASGFEWDRSNQPQHF; DNA: TGTGCTAGTGGTTTTGAATGGGACAGGAGCAATCAGCCCCAGCATTTT
V: TRBV11-1; size: -; J: TRBJ2-1; D: TRBD2; CDR3: CASSQQRGWQFF; DNA: TGTGCCAGCAGCCAACAGCGGGGGTGGCAGTTCTTC
V: TRBV27; size: -; J: TRBJ2-1; D: -; CDR3: CASSQTGFGDEQFF; DNA: TGTGCCAGCAGTCAAACAGGGTTCGGCGATGAGCAGTTCTTC
V: TRBV9; size: -; J: TRBJ1-1; D: TRBD1; CDR3: CASKGQGGNTEAFF; DNA: TGTGCCAGCAAAGGACAGGGGGGAAACACTGAAGCTTTCTTT
V: TRBV9; size: -; J: TRBJ2-3; D: -; CDR3: CATARRPHAADTQYF; DNA: TGTGCCACCGCGAGGCGGCCCCACGCCGCAGATACGCAGTATTTT
V: TRBV19; size: -; J: TRBJ1-1; D: -; CDR3: CASSSDGDTEAFF; DNA: TGTGCCAGTAGCTCGGACGGGGACACTGAAGCTTTCTTT
V: TRBV6-5; size: -; J: TRBJ2-1; D: TRBD1; CDR3: CASTPGTGSDEQFF; DNA: TGTGCCAGCACCCCAGGGACAGGGTCGGATGAGCAGTTCTTC
V: TRBV4-3; size: -; J: TRBJ1-5; D: -; CDR3: CASSQDRGVQGPQHF; DNA: TGCGCCAGCAGCCAAGATCGAGGTGTTCAAGGGCCCCAGCATTTT
V: TRBV28; size: -; J: TRBJ1-4; D: -; CDR3: CASSLRATNEKLFF; DNA: TGTGCCAGCAGTTTGCGTGCAACTAATGAAAAACTGTTTTTT
V: TRBV6-2/TRBV6-3; size: -; J: TRBJ2-7; D: TRBD2; CDR3: CASSSAGDSYEQYF; DNA: TGTGCCAGCAGTTCGGCGGGGGACTCCTACGAGCAGTACTTC
V: TRBV2; size: few; J: TRBJ1-1; D: -; CDR3: CASSEYREHTEAFF; DNA: TGTGCCAGCAGTGAGTACAGGGAGCACACTGAAGCTTTCTTT
V: TRBV18; size: -; J: TRBJ2-2; D: TRBD2; CDR3: CASSPFAGVSGELFF; DNA: TGTGCCAGCTCCCCCTTCGCGGGAGTTTCCGGGGAGCTGTTTTTT
V: TRBV6-4; size: -; J: TRBJ1-3; D: TRBD1; CDR3: CASSLGTAIGNTIYF; DNA: TGTGCCAGCAGCCTCGGGACAGCTATTGGAAACACCATATATTTT
V: TRBV7-9; size: -; J: TRBJ2-1; D: TRBD2; CDR3: CASSLVLAGGGNEQFF; DNA: TGTGCCAGCAGCTTAGTCCTAGCGGGAGGAGGCAATGAGCAGTTCTTC